The 17 T cell receptor beta chains below were found in one sample sequenced in a study of blood T cell repertoires in COVID-19. Method: immunoSEQ multiplex PCR; TCRdb's copy keeps in-frame clones and lacks some. The sample contains just over 300,000 clones, 70% to 90% of which appear only once. Input material: PBMCs or T cells enriched from blood (not recorded which). These receptors were taken from a young man who had recovered from COVID-19.

Only one count was recorded for this clone. The V call is TRBV6-5, the J call TRBJ1-1, with a tentative D call TRBD1 (6 bases). Per the germline V gene, CDR1 is MNHEY and CDR2 is SVGAGI. This CDR3 spans 14 amino acids. The V end lost 8 bases, the J end lost 0 bases, and 13 bases lay between the germline ends. The CDR3 is CASRGTPMNTEAFF. Written as DNA, the CDR3 is TGTGCCAGCCGAGGGACACCGATGAACACTGAAGCTTTCTTT.

The V and J genes are TRBV15 and TRBJ2-3, with 9 bases lining up with TRBD1. Trimming took 1 base from V and 6 from J; bases not matched to a gene: 8. The CDR3 runs 16 residues. The germline V gene encodes CDR1 LNHNV and CDR2 YYDKDF (reference sequence). The CDR3 protein is CATSRGETGGLDTQYF. In nucleotides, the CDR3 is TGTGCCACCAGCAGAGGGGAGACAGGGGGACTGGATACGCAGTATTTT.

The gene calls are TRBV6-2 or TRBV6-3 and TRBJ2-5; 7 bases are shared with TRBD1. The germline CDR1 and CDR2 sequences are MNHEY and SVGEGT. The CDR3 consists of 16 residues. V was clipped by 2 bases and J by 4 bases; unmatched bases: 10. CDR3: CASSYTMTGSGETQYF. The CDR3 DNA reads as TGTGCCAGCAGTTACACAATGACAGGGTCAGGAGAGACCCAGTACTTC.

This rearrangement joins TRBV6-1 to TRBJ1-3, with D unclear. The CDR3 is 15 amino acids. From germline, CDR1 is MNHNS and CDR2 SASEGT. Deletions cut 1 base from V and 0 bases from J, with 7 bases between. The CDR3 spells CASSEGGYSGNTIYF. The CDR3, as DNA: TGTGCCAGCAGTGAAGGAGGGTACTCTGGAAACACCATATATTTT.

The rearrangement joins TRBV6-5 to TRBJ2-5; the D is unclear. This CDR3 has 13 amino acids. Trimming stripped 2 bases from V and 5 bases from J, with 9 bases between. Germline loops: CDR1 MNHEY, CDR2 SVGAGI. The CDR3, as DNA: TGTGCCAGCAGTTACGCCTTCGGGGAGACCCAGTACTTC. Protein: CASSYAFGETQYF.

To note about this clone: Relative to the germline gene, one junction end is altered; a read error may explain this. CDR3 nucleotide sequence: TGTGCCAGCAGCAAAGAGGCTAGTCATCGGGATACGCAGTATTTT. It codes for CASSKEASHRDTQYF. The rearrangement links TRBV3-1 (or the pseudogene TRBV3-2) to TRBJ2-3; unclear D gene. The CDR3 sequence is 15 residues long. CDR1 is LGHDT and CDR2 is YNNKEL in the germline V gene (reference sequence).

This clone is a singleton in its sample. The genes are TRBV7-6 and TRBJ2-2, with D perhaps matching TRBD1 (5 bases). Trimming removed 1 base at V and 5 bases at J, with 11 bases between. The V gene's germline CDR1 is SGHVS and CDR2 FNYEAQ. This CDR3 spans 15 amino acids. The CDR3 bases are TGTGCCAGCAGCTTAGTGTCTTCAGGGACCGGGGAGCTGTTTTTT. Encoded protein: CASSLVSSGTGELFF.

In its sample, this clone was seen a few times. The V and J genes are TRBV12-3 or TRBV12-4 and TRBJ1-1, with D hard to call. V lost 1 base to trimming and J lost 7 bases, with 10 bases between them. The CDR3 runs to 13 residues. Here the CDR3 DNA reads TGTGCCAGCAGTTTAGATCCGGGGATTGAAGCTTTCTTT. Protein sequence: CASSLDPGIEAFF.

This clone appeared once. The chain recombines TRBV7-5 with TRBJ2-7; the D call TRBD1 from the table was never checked on the DNA. TRBV7-5 is labeled a pseudogene. The CDR3 contains 15 residues. CDR3 in amino acids: CASVGDTDTPYEQYF. The CDR3 DNA reads TGTGCCTCCGTAGGGGACACCGATACGCCCTACGAGCAGTACTTC.

CDR3 sequence (DNA): TGTGCCAGCAGCTTTATGGTCTTCGGGGGGAGAGACACTGAAGCTTTCTTT. Its translation is CASSFMVFGGRDTEAFF. V is TRBV7-2 and J is TRBJ1-1, with a possible D match to TRBD1 (5 bases). V was trimmed by 3 bases and J by 3 bases, leaving 20 bases between them. The germline gives CDR1 SGHTA, CDR2 FQGNSA. CDR3 size: 17 residues.

This clone was observed a single time. The J gene is TRBJ1-1, the V gene TRBV7-3; D remains ambiguous. CDR3 length equals 14 residues. CDR1 and CDR2 (germline): SGHTA, FQGTGA. Deletions cut 5 bases from V and 1 base from J, with 11 bases between. For the CDR3, the DNA is TGTGCCAGCAGCCCCCGAGCTTGGAACACTGAAGCTTTCTTT. Protein sequence: CASSPRAWNTEAFF.

The gene calls are TRBV18 and TRBJ1-3; maybe TRBD1 (6 bases). The V gene lost 2 bases and the J gene lost 3 bases, with 8 bases spanning the gap. CDR1 is KGHSH, CDR2 LQKENI, per germline. This CDR3 has 14 residues. The CDR3 sequence is CASSPARGGNTIYF. DNA for the CDR3: TGTGCCAGCTCACCAGCCAGGGGTGGAAACACCATATATTTT.

The CDR3 loop reads CASSVGTGPGYEQYF. The DNA for the CDR3 is TGTGCCAGCAGCGTAGGTACGGGTCCGGGCTACGAGCAGTACTTC. The chain recombines TRBV9 with TRBJ2-7, with unresolved D. This CDR3 comprises 15 residues. Germline CDR1 is SGDLS and CDR2 is YYNGEE. V lost 0 bases and J lost 3, with 13 bases in between.

This sequence joins TRBV24-1 and TRBJ2-3; 10 bases fit TRBD2. The CDR3 loop spans 17 amino acids. Germline lookup yields CDR1 KGHDR and CDR2 SFDVKD. The J segment lost 6 bases and the V segment lost 1 base, leaving 9 bases of the junction unmatched. In DNA form, the CDR3 reads TGTGCCACCAGTGATTTTAGCGGGAGGTCCTTTGGCGATACGCAGTATTTT. This translates into CATSDFSGRSFGDTQYF.

The chain recombines TRBV2 with TRBJ1-6; TRBD1 aligns across 7 bases. V shed 6 bases, J shed 3 bases, and the junction held 8 bases outside the gene matches. The CDR3 sequence is 16 residues long. The germline V gene has CDR1 SNHLY and CDR2 FYNNEI. The CDR3, as DNA: TGTGCCAGCAGCCCAGACAGGGTGATCTATAATTCACCCCTCCACTTT. Encoded protein: CASSPDRVIYNSPLHF.

The CDR3 reads CASSLGAVESDTQYF. As DNA, the CDR3 is TGTGCCAGCAGCCTGGGGGCGGTAGAATCAGATACGCAGTATTTT. The J gene is TRBJ2-3, the V gene TRBV3-1 (or the pseudogene TRBV3-2); TRBD1 might be the D (6 bases). The CDR3 is 15 amino acids. Trimming left V 4 bases short and J 4 bases short, with 15 bases between. Germline loops: CDR1 LGHDT, CDR2 YNNKEL (reference sequence).

This clone was counted between two and nine times. The V call is TRBV7-2, the J call TRBJ1-5; TRBD1 matches at 7 bases. The CDR3 spans 13 residues. Germline V gene sequence: CDR1 SGHTA, CDR2 FQGNSA. J lost 6 bases, V lost 4 bases, and 3 bases had no gene match. The CDR3, as DNA: TGTGCCAGCAGCTCTCAGGGGGTTCAGCCCCAGCATTTT. It is translated as CASSSQGVQPQHF.